Listed here are 30 T cell receptor beta chains from one sample, sequenced in a study of T cell changes during pregnancy in multiple sclerosis (dated by TCRdb to 2018 to 2020). Receptor amplification or capture employed the immunoSEQ multiplex PCR assay. Drawn from immuneACCESS, this table holds only the in-frame rearrangements with V and J called that TCRdb kept. Clones are partly lost; checked studies trace under half to an unresolved V gene and leave the rest unexplained. The sample table records almost 55,000 clones; under 95% of these occur just once. 2.5% to 3.5% of the sample is held by the ten biggest clonotypes. Sequences were derived from CD8+ T cells from peripheral blood mononuclear cells, sampled before pregnancy. The receptors stem from a female donor with multiple sclerosis, enrolled in a pregnancy study.

V gene TRBV9 combines with J gene TRBJ2-2; tentative D call: TRBD2 (5 bases). V lost 2 bases to trimming and J lost 7 bases, with 15 bases between them. The V gene's germline CDR1 is SGDLS and CDR2 YYNGEE. There are 15 residues in the CDR3. CDR3 sequence (DNA): TGTGCCAGCAGCGTTGGATCCGAGGGTATCGGGGAGCTGTTTTTT. It specifies CASSVGSEGIGELFF.

The J gene is TRBJ2-7, the V gene TRBV6-5; tentative D call: TRBD1 (6 bases). This CDR3 contains 14 residues. In germline, CDR1 is MNHEY, CDR2 SVGAGI. V shed 2 bases and J shed 5 bases, with 13 bases lying between them. CDR3 amino acids: CASSYQGRPDEQYF. The CDR3 coding sequence is TGTGCCAGCAGTTACCAGGGGCGCCCGGACGAGCAGTACTTC.

This chain's CDR3 is CASSFHRTGKTNEKLFF. DNA of the CDR3: TGTGCCAGCAGCTTTCACCGGACAGGAAAAACTAATGAAAAACTGTTTTTT. J is TRBJ1-4 and V is TRBV12-1; the listed D gene, TRBD1, was not tested against the DNA. TRBV12-1 has pseudogene status. This CDR3 comprises 17 residues.

This clone came up once. This chain links TRBV4-1 with TRBJ2-1; D remains unclear. V was cut by 3 bases and J by 8 bases, with 11 bases left in between. The V gene's germline CDR1 is MGHRA and CDR2 YSYEKL. The CDR3 spans 13 residues. In nucleotides, the CDR3 is TGCGCCAGCAGCCAGACTGGTCGCGATGAGCAGTTCTTC. Protein product: CASSQTGRDEQFF.

CDR3 sequence (DNA): TGCGCCAGCAGCCAAGTGGACAGGGGCCGTAATGAAAAACTGTTTTTT. Its translation: CASSQVDRGRNEKLFF. V gene TRBV4-1 combines with J gene TRBJ1-4; 9 bases are a match to TRBD1. This CDR3 spans 16 amino acids. Germline CDR1 and CDR2: MGHRA and YSYEKL. Unmatched junction bases numbered 4, after V lost 1 base and J lost 4 bases.

The V call is TRBV18, the J call TRBJ2-7, with D perhaps TRBD2 (7 bases). The CDR3 runs 15 residues. In germline, CDR1 is KGHSH, CDR2 LQKENI. V shed 2 bases and J shed 2 bases, with 13 bases lying between them. The CDR3 DNA reads TGTGCCAGCTCACCAGAGGGGGGGGCTACCTACGAGCAGTACTTC. Residues: CASSPEGGATYEQYF.

The chain employs TRBV11-3 and TRBJ1-1; tentatively, D is TRBD1 (5 bases). V shed 3 bases and J shed 3 bases, with 11 bases lying between them. This CDR3 has 14 amino acids. Per germline, CDR1 SGHNT and CDR2 YENEEA. The CDR3 DNA follows: TGTGCCAGCAGCTTCGGGGGATGGGACACTGAAGCTTTCTTT. Translated: CASSFGGWDTEAFF.

The rearrangement joins TRBV18 to TRBJ2-5, with D perhaps matching TRBD1 (6 bases). The CDR3 extends over 19 amino acids. CDR1 and CDR2 (germline): KGHSH, LQKENI. Trimming pared 3 bases from V and 5 bases from J, leaving 28 bases between. The CDR3 spells CASSPLIDGGKDFGETQYF. The CDR3 DNA reads TGTGCCAGCTCACCCCTGATAGATGGGGGCAAAGATTTTGGTGAGACCCAGTACTTC.

CDR3 sequence reads: CASRGTSGGYQETQYF. CDR3 bases: TGTGCCAGTAGGGGGACTAGCGGGGGGTACCAAGAGACCCAGTACTTC. The chain uses TRBV19 and TRBJ2-5; the match to TRBD2 covers 15 bases. The CDR3 runs 16 residues. With 6 bases clipped from V and 0 bases from J, the junction kept 2 bases outside the gene matches. Germline lookup yields CDR1 LNHDA and CDR2 SQIVND (reference sequence).

The count of this clone is one. The V gene is TRBV5-4, the J gene TRBJ1-1, with D hard to call. Trimming removed 0 bases from V and 8 bases from J, with 8 bases in between. The CDR3 runs to 12 residues. Per the germline V gene, CDR1 is SGHNT and CDR2 is YYREEE (reference sequence). The CDR3 protein is CASSLDKIEAFF. Written as DNA, the CDR3 is TGTGCCAGCAGCTTGGACAAGATAGAAGCTTTCTTT.

This chain links TRBV13 with TRBJ2-7; 7 bases are shared with TRBD1. This CDR3 spans 16 amino acids. With 0 bases clipped from V and 4 bases from J, the junction kept 9 bases outside the gene matches. Germline CDR1 PRHDT, CDR2 FYEKMQ (reference sequence). The CDR3 sequence: CASSLGRQGKWYEQYF. DNA for the CDR3: TGTGCCAGCAGCTTAGGCCGACAGGGTAAATGGTACGAGCAGTACTTC. Full variable domain (outside the CDR3, taken from reference TRBV13 and TRBJ2-7): AAGVIQSPRHLIKEKRETATLKCYPIPRHDTVYWYQQGPGQDPQFLISFYEKMQSDKGSIPDRFSAQQFSDYHSELNMSSLELGDSALYFCASSLGRQGKWYEQYFGPGTRLTVT.

The chain couples TRBV7-9 to TRBJ1-2; TRBD1 matches at 12 bases. CDR3 length: 16 residues. Per germline, CDR1 SEHNR and CDR2 FQNEAQ (reference sequence). The ends lost 4 bases at V and 5 bases at J; junction bases unmatched: 8. As DNA, the CDR3 is TGTGCCAGCAGCTCCGGGACAGGGGGCTTTGGTTATGGCTACACCTTC. Protein sequence: CASSSGTGGFGYGYTF.

The V gene is TRBV11-2, the J gene TRBJ2-7; 9 nucleotides match TRBD2. The CDR3 is made up of 15 amino acids. The germline V gene has CDR1 SGHAT and CDR2 FQNNGV. The junction had 8 bases not matched to a gene; V was cut back by 6 bases and J by 2 bases. The CDR3 region has the DNA TGTGCCAGCAGACGGGGTGGCGGGGGGGCCTACGAGCAGTACTTC. It translates to CASRRGGGGAYEQYF.

The rearrangement joins TRBV4-3 to TRBJ1-4, with a tentative D call TRBD1 (6 bases). Germline CDR1 LGHNA, CDR2 YSLEER. The V end was cut by 0 bases, the J end by 7 bases, with 9 bases between. The CDR3 runs to 14 residues. The CDR3 coding sequence is TGCGCCAGCAGCCAAGATAGGGGGAGTGAAAAACTGTTTTTT. This sequence encodes CASSQDRGSEKLFF.

The rearrangement uses TRBV11-2 and TRBJ2-7; possibly TRBD2 for D (7 bases). Per the germline V gene, CDR1 is SGHAT and CDR2 is FQNNGV. The CDR3 contains 14 residues. The V end was cut by 1 base, the J end by 2 bases, with 9 bases between. CDR3 DNA: TGTGCCAGCAGCTTAGGCGGGGGCCCCTACGAGCAGTACTTC. It is translated as CASSLGGGPYEQYF.

Concerning this clone: The junction and the germline gene differ at one end; a read error may be behind it. V gene TRBV5-5 combines with J gene TRBJ2-7; D remains unclear. CDR3 length: 11 amino acids. The germline CDR1 and CDR2 sequences are SGHKS and YYEKEE (reference sequence). In nucleotides, the CDR3 is TGTGCCAGCGGCTTGGGCGACGAGCAGTACTTC. Translating gives CASGLGDEQYF.

This sequence joins TRBV4-2 and TRBJ2-5, with D possibly matching TRBD1 (6 bases). Germline V lookup: CDR1 LGHNA, CDR2 YNFKEQ. Trimming cost V 2 bases and J 2 bases, with 18 bases left between them. There are 17 residues in the CDR3. The CDR3 DNA follows: TGTGCCAGCAGCCAACCCCCCGAAGGGGGAGCTCAAGAGACCCAGTACTTC. Its translation is CASSQPPEGGAQETQYF.

The chain joins TRBV7-2 to TRBJ2-3, with 7 bases lining up with TRBD2. This CDR3 has 14 amino acids. Germline CDR1 reads SGHTA; CDR2 reads FQGNSA. V shed 4 bases and J 2 bases; nucleotides not matched to a gene: 3. In DNA form, the CDR3 reads TGTGCCAGCAGCTCGCTAGCGGTCACAGATACGCAGTATTTT. It yields the protein CASSSLAVTDTQYF.

The chain couples TRBV5-5 to TRBJ2-3, with D possibly matching TRBD1 (6 bases). Germline V gene lookup returns CDR1 SGHKS and CDR2 YYEKEE (reference sequence). This CDR3 has 12 residues. V was trimmed by 4 bases and J by 5 bases, leaving 8 bases between them. This chain's CDR3 is CASSKDRDTQYF. The CDR3 bases are TGTGCCAGCAGCAAGGACAGAGATACGCAGTATTTT.

This CDR3 reads CASSARTGVGEQFF. The CDR3, as DNA: TGTGCCAGCAGCGCCCGGACTGGGGTAGGGGAGCAGTTCTTC. The V gene is TRBV9, the J gene TRBJ2-1; possible D gene TRBD2, 5 bases. Trimming took 3 bases from V and 10 from J, leaving 17 bases between them. The CDR3 is 14 amino acids. The V gene's germline CDR1 is SGDLS and CDR2 YYNGEE.

J is TRBJ2-5 and V is TRBV7-3; possibly TRBD2 for D (6 bases). CDR1 is SGHTA, CDR2 FQGTGA, per germline. The CDR3 covers 15 residues. V was pared by 5 bases and J by 1 base, with 14 bases between. CDR3 in amino acids: CASSPKPGVQETQYF. The CDR3 region has the DNA TGTGCCAGCAGCCCAAAACCGGGAGTCCAAGAGACCCAGTACTTC.

The chain carries TRBV5-4 and TRBJ1-1, with D perhaps matching TRBD1 (5 bases). Per the germline V gene, CDR1 is SGHNT and CDR2 is YYREEE (reference sequence). The CDR3 is 14 residues long. V was trimmed by 0 bases and J by 3 bases, leaving 9 bases between them. DNA for the CDR3: TGTGCCAGCAGCTTGGGGAGGGACCACACTGAAGCTTTCTTT. This encodes CASSLGRDHTEAFF.

The V call is TRBV7-2, the J call TRBJ1-2; tentative D call: TRBD1 (5 bases). CDR3 length equals 12 residues. V lost 6 bases to trimming and J lost 8 bases, with 13 bases between them. Germline V lookup: CDR1 SGHTA, CDR2 FQGNSA. Here the CDR3 reads CASSFAGEGYTF. The CDR3 DNA is TGTGCCAGCAGTTTTGCGGGGGAAGGCTACACCTTC.

The chain carries TRBV5-4 and TRBJ2-5; possibly TRBD2 for D (6 bases). Germline lookup yields CDR1 SGHNT and CDR2 YYREEE (reference sequence). Trimming removed 0 bases from V and 7 bases from J, with 13 bases in between. The CDR3 runs 14 residues. CDR3 nucleotides: TGTGCCAGCAGCTTGGGCGGGGTCTCGGGGACCCAGTACTTC. Residues: CASSLGGVSGTQYF. Full variable domain (missing parts from reference TRBV5-4 and TRBJ2-5): ETGVTQSPTHLIKTRGQQVTLRCSSQSGHNTVSWYQQALGQGPQFIFQYYREEENGRGNFPPRFSGLQFPNYSSELNVNALELDDSALYLCASSLGGVSGTQYFGPGTRLLVL.

This chain connects TRBV6-1 to TRBJ1-1; D might be TRBD1 (5 bases). Trimming shortened V by 6 bases and J by 11 bases, and 13 bases separated the two germline ends. Germline-derived CDR1 and CDR2 are MNHNS and SASEGT. This CDR3 is 11 amino acids long. The CDR3 here is CASSRGVSAFF. CDR3 coding DNA: TGTGCCAGCAGCCGGGGGGTGAGCGCTTTCTTT.

The genes are TRBV4-3 and TRBJ1-3; possible D gene TRBD1, 5 bases. The CDR3 covers 15 residues. CDR1 LGHNA and CDR2 YSLEER come from the germline V gene. Between the trimmed V and J ends, which lost 0 bases and 4 bases, there was a span of 10 bases. This CDR3 reads CASSQDRQSGNTIYF. CDR3 DNA sequence: TGCGCCAGCAGCCAAGATAGACAGTCGGGAAACACCATATATTTT.

As DNA, the CDR3 is TGTGCCAGCAGTTCCTCCGGGACAGGGCCCTACGAGCAGTACTTC. Amino acid sequence: CASSSSGTGPYEQYF. This chain links TRBV5-4 with TRBJ2-7, with 9 bases aligning to TRBD1. With 5 bases clipped from V and 2 bases from J, the junction kept 8 bases outside the gene matches. Germline V CDR1 and CDR2: SGHNT, YYREEE (reference sequence). There are 15 residues in the CDR3.

This rearrangement joins TRBV11-2 to TRBJ2-7; possible D gene TRBD1, 5 bases. The germline gives CDR1 SGHAT, CDR2 FQNNGV. CDR3 length: 13 residues. Trimming removed 3 bases from V and 3 bases from J, with 9 bases in between. CDR3 loop: CASSFGQGYEQYF. CDR3 DNA sequence: TGTGCCAGCAGCTTCGGGCAGGGCTACGAGCAGTACTTC. The whole variable domain, remainder taken from reference TRBV11-2 and TRBJ2-7, is EAGVAQSPRYKIIEKRQSVAFWCNPISGHATLYWYQQILGQGPKLLIQFQNNGVVDDSQLPKDRFSAERLKGVDSTLKIQPAKLEDSAVYLCASSFGQGYEQYFGPGTRLTVT.

V gene TRBV27 combines with J gene TRBJ2-2; TRBD2 is a possible D gene (6 bases). Per the germline V gene, CDR1 is MNHEY and CDR2 is SMNVEV (reference sequence). V was trimmed by 6 bases and J by 3 bases, leaving 11 bases between them. CDR3 length equals 14 residues. The CDR3 loop is CASSLAVHTGELFF. CDR3 in DNA: TGTGCCAGCAGCTTAGCGGTTCACACCGGGGAGCTGTTTTTT.

The CDR3 DNA sequence: TGTGCCAGCAGCTTGAGGGACAGCCCCAAGATGACCCAGTACTTC. Protein sequence: CASSLRDSPKMTQYF. The chain links TRBV7-9 to TRBJ2-5; 7 bases line up with TRBD1. The CDR3 has 15 amino acids. The V gene's germline CDR1 is SEHNR and CDR2 FQNEAQ (reference sequence). The trim removed 3 bases at V and 7 bases at J, leaving 11 bases unmatched.